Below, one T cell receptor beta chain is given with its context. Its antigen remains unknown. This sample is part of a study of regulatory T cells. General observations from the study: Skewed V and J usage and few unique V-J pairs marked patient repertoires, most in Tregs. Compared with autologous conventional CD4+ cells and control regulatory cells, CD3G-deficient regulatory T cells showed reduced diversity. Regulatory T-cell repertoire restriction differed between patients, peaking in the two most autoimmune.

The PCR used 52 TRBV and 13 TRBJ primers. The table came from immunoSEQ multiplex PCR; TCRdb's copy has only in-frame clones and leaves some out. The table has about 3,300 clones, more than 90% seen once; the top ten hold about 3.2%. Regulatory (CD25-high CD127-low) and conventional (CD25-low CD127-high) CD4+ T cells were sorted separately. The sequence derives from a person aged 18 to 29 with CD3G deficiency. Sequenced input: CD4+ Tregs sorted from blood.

The chain's CDR3 is CASRTGLAGAYEQYF. The CDR3, as DNA: TGTGCCAGCAGGACGGGACTAGCGGGAGCCTACGAGCAGTACTTC. The chain has TRBV28 and TRBJ2-7; 14 bases align to TRBD2. The V and J ends lost 6 bases and 2 bases, in that order; junction bases with no gene match: 3. The germline V gene encodes CDR1 MDHEN and CDR2 SYDVKM. This CDR3 is 15 amino acids long.